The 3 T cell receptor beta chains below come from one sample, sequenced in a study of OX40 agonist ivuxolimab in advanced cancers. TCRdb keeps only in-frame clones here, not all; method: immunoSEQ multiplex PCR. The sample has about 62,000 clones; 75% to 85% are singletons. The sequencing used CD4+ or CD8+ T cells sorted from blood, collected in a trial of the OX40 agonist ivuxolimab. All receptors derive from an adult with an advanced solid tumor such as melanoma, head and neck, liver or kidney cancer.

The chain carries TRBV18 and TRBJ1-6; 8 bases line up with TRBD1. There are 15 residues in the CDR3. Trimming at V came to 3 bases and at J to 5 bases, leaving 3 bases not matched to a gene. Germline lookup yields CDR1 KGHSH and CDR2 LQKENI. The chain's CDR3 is CASSPLQGDNSPLHF. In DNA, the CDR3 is TGTGCCAGCTCACCGTTACAGGGGGATAATTCACCCCTCCACTTT.

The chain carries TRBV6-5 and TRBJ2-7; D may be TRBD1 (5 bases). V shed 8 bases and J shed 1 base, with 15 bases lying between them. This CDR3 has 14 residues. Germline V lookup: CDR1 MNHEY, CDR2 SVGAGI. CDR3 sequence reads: CASSYLGASYEQYF. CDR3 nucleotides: TGTGCCAGCTCCTACTTAGGGGCTTCCTACGAGCAGTACTTC.

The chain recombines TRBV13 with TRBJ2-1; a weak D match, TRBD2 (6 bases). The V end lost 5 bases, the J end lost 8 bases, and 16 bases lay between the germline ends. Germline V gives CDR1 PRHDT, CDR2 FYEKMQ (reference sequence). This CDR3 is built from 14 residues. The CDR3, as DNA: TGTGCCAGCAGCCCCTTGATGGGCGGGGATGAGCAGTTCTTC. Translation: CASSPLMGGDEQFF.